What follows are 2 T cell receptor beta chains derived from one specimen sequenced in a study of shared clonotypes between healthy human individuals. The protocol was immunoSEQ multiplex PCR, while the TCRdb copy is restricted to in-frame clones and leaves out a portion. The profile shows about 480,000 clones, 60% to 80% of them singletons. The sequencing input was PBMCs. These receptors originate from a woman in her thirties or forties in good health. Some clones in this sample may be carry-over from other donors' samples.

This chain connects TRBV19 to TRBJ2-7; TRBD1 might be the D (6 bases). Germline V gene sequence: CDR1 LNHDA, CDR2 SQIVND (reference sequence). This CDR3 has 16 residues. Between the trimmed V and J ends, which lost 5 bases and 9 bases, there was a span of 26 bases. The CDR3 loop reads CASSVGTSISPTTQYF. The CDR3 DNA reads as TGTGCCAGTAGTGTCGGGACAAGTATAAGTCCTACGACGCAGTACTTC.

V usage is TRBV18 and J usage is TRBJ1-1, with 8 bases matching TRBD1. J was trimmed by 1 base and V by 6 bases; bases with no gene match: 10. The CDR3 length is 16 residues. In germline, CDR1 is KGHSH, CDR2 LQKENI. CDR3 bases: TGTGCCAGCTCGCAATCACAGGGGGATACGAACACTGAAGCTTTCTTT. It is translated as CASSQSQGDTNTEAFF.